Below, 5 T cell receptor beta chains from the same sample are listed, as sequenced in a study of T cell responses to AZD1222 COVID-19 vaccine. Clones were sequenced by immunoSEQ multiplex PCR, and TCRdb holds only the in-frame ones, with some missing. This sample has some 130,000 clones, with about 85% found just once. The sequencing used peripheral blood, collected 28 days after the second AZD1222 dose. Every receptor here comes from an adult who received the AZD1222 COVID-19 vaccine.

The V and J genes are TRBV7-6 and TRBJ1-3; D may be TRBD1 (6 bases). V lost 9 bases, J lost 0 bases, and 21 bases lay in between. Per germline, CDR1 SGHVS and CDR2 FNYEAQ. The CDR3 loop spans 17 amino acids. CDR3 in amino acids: CASSGAGGQNSGNTIYF. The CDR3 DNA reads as TGTGCCAGTAGCGGGGCGGGGGGCCAAAACTCTGGAAACACCATATATTTT.

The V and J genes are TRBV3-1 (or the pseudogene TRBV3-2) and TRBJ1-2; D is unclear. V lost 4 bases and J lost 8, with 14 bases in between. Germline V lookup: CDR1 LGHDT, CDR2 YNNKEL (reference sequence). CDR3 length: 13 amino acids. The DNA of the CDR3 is TGTGCCAGCAGCCTCCGTGAAAGTATAGGCTACACCTTC. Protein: CASSLRESIGYTF.

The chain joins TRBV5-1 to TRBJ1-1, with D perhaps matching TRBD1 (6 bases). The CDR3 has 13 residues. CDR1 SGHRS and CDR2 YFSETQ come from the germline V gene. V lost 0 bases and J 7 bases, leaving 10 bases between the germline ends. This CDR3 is CASSLEAGVEAFF. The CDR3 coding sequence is TGCGCCAGCAGCTTGGAGGCAGGGGTTGAAGCTTTCTTT.

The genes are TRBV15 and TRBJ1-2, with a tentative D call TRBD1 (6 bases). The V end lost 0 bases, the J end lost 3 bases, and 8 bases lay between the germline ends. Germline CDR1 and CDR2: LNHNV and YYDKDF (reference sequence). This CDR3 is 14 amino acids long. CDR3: CATSRDRQDYGYTF. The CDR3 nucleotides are TGTGCCACCAGCAGAGATCGACAGGACTATGGCTACACCTTC.

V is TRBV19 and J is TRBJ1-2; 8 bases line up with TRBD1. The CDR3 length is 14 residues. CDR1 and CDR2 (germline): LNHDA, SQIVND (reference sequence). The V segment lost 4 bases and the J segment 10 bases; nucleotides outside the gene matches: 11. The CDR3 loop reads CASSTTGQGDAYTF. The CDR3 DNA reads TGTGCCAGTAGTACAACTGGACAGGGTGATGCCTACACCTTC.